The 32 T cell receptor beta chains presented below share a single source sample, sequenced in a study of cytomegalovirus exposure and HLA in healthy donors. PCR was performed using 60 Vbeta and 13 Jbeta primers. Profiled with immunoSEQ multiplex PCR; TCRdb holds only in-frame clones, not every one. The sample yields around 57,000 clones, 89% seen once. The specimen was PBMCs. Receptors were obtained from a man younger than 40 in good health and CMV-seropositive.

This clone was detected a few times. The J gene is TRBJ1-1, the V gene TRBV7-3; weak D call: TRBD1 (5 bases). CDR1 and CDR2 from the germline V gene are SGHTA and FQGTGA. V gave up 2 bases and J gave up 5 bases, with 12 bases separating them. There are 14 residues in the CDR3. The CDR3 spells CASSLLGEGTEAFF. CDR3 nucleotides: TGTGCCAGCAGCTTATTAGGGGAAGGAACTGAAGCTTTCTTT.

The rearrangement links TRBV30 to TRBJ1-4; maybe TRBD1 (5 bases). The CDR3 covers 14 residues. Germline loops: CDR1 GTSNPN, CDR2 SVGIG (reference sequence). V lost 0 bases, J lost 4 bases, and 9 bases lay in between. The CDR3: CAWSVPGNNEKLFF. CDR3 nucleotide sequence: TGTGCCTGGAGTGTACCAGGGAATAATGAAAAACTGTTTTTT.

The J gene is TRBJ1-5, the V gene TRBV6-5; D is ambiguous. Trimming stripped 6 bases from V and 4 bases from J, with 10 bases between. The CDR3 spans 13 residues. Germline assignment: CDR1 MNHEY and CDR2 SVGAGI. The CDR3 DNA follows: TGTGCCAGCAGCGCTCGGAGGAATCAGCCCCAGCATTTT. Protein sequence: CASSARRNQPQHF.

The rearrangement joins TRBV5-4 to TRBJ2-4; TRBD1 aligns across 9 bases. This CDR3 region has 14 residues. CDR1 SGHNT and CDR2 YYREEE come from the germline V gene (reference sequence). V was clipped by 4 bases and J by 7 bases; unmatched bases: 6. The CDR3 bases are TGTGCCAGCAGCCCCGGGACAGGGAGGAACATTCAGTACTTC. Translated: CASSPGTGRNIQYF.

This chain connects TRBV5-4 to TRBJ2-3; weak D call: TRBD1 (5 bases). Trimming cost V 0 bases and J 2 bases, with 7 bases left between them. Germline values: CDR1 SGHNT, CDR2 YYREEE (reference sequence). This CDR3 region has 14 residues. The CDR3 DNA follows: TGTGCCAGCAGCTTGGAACAGGACACAGATACGCAGTATTTT. Amino acids: CASSLEQDTDTQYF. The full variable domain, its missing parts supplied by reference TRBV5-4 and TRBJ2-3, is ETGVTQSPTHLIKTRGQQVTLRCSSQSGHNTVSWYQQALGQGPQFIFQYYREEENGRGNFPPRFSGLQFPNYSSELNVNALELDDSALYLCASSLEQDTDTQYFGPGTRLTVL.

The CDR3, as DNA: TGTGCCTGGCTTGACAGGGGGCGGGTGAGCTATGGCTACACCTTC. Its translation: CAWLDRGRVSYGYTF. The rearrangement uses TRBV30 and TRBJ1-2; 10 bases agree with TRBD1. Germline trimming cut 5 bases from V and 4 bases from J; bases unmatched to any gene: 10. CDR1 GTSNPN and CDR2 SVGIG come from the germline V gene (reference sequence). The CDR3 is 15 residues long.

V and J are TRBV7-3 and TRBJ1-1; D might be TRBD1 (6 bases). CDR3 length: 13 residues. V lost 4 bases to trimming and J lost 4 bases, with 10 bases between them. The germline V gene has CDR1 SGHTA and CDR2 FQGTGA. This CDR3 is CASSSNRATEAFF. The DNA for the CDR3 is TGTGCCAGCAGCTCGAACAGGGCCACTGAAGCTTTCTTT. Full variable domain (outside the CDR3, taken from reference TRBV7-3 and TRBJ1-1): GAGVSQTPSNKVTEKGKYVELRCDPISGHTALYWYRQSLGQGPEFLIYFQGTGAADDSGLPNDRFFAVRPEGSVSTLKIQRTERGDSAVYLCASSSNRATEAFFGQGTRLTVV.

This chain uses TRBV27 with TRBJ1-1; 8 nucleotides line up with TRBD1. Unmatched junction bases numbered 10, after V lost 6 bases and J lost 7 bases. Germline-derived CDR1 and CDR2 are MNHEY and SMNVEV (reference sequence). This CDR3 is built from 14 residues. CDR3 residues: CASSPQGAGSEAFF. CDR3 DNA: TGTGCCAGCAGCCCTCAGGGGGCGGGGAGTGAAGCTTTCTTT.

The V call is TRBV28, the J call TRBJ2-2; TRBD1 might be the D (6 bases). Trimming stripped 3 bases from V and 2 bases from J, with 10 bases between. This CDR3 spans 15 amino acids. Germline V gives CDR1 MDHEN, CDR2 SYDVKM. The CDR3 nucleotides are TGTGCCAGCAGTTTCTCCGGGACAAACACCGGGGAGCTGTTTTTT. Translated: CASSFSGTNTGELFF.

The chain is built from TRBV2 and TRBJ1-2; tentative D call: TRBD1 (6 bases). The V gene's germline CDR1 is SNHLY and CDR2 FYNNEI. The V end was cut by 5 bases, the J end by 8 bases, with 12 bases between. The CDR3 is 12 amino acids. The CDR3 loop is CASSHRVGGYTF. The CDR3, as DNA: TGTGCCAGCAGTCACAGGGTAGGAGGCTACACCTTC.

The rearrangement uses TRBV5-1 and TRBJ2-7, with 8 bases matching TRBD2. CDR3 length: 14 amino acids. CDR1 SGHRS and CDR2 YFSETQ come from the germline V gene. The ends lost 0 bases at V and 3 bases at J; junction bases unmatched: 2. The CDR3 DNA follows: TGCGCCAGCAGCTTGGGGACTAGCAGCTACGAGCAGTACTTC. It translates to CASSLGTSSYEQYF.

This clone was detected only a few times. The chain is built from TRBV4-3 and TRBJ2-5; D is possibly TRBD2 (5 bases). The CDR3 runs 13 residues. The V end lost 3 bases, the J end lost 5 bases, and 10 bases lay between the germline ends. Germline CDR1 reads LGHNA; CDR2 reads YSLEER. CDR3 sequence: CASSQMRGETQYF. The DNA of the CDR3 is TGCGCCAGCAGCCAGATGCGCGGGGAGACCCAGTACTTC.

There are a few counts of this clone. This chain links TRBV7-9 with TRBJ1-1; TRBD1 agrees at 8 bases. The CDR3 contains 16 residues. The V gene end was trimmed by 5 bases and the J gene end by 1 base; junction bases not matched to a gene: 9. In germline, CDR1 is SEHNR, CDR2 FQNEAQ (reference sequence). CDR3 bases: TGTGCCAGCAGCCCCCAATTAGACAGGGGGAACACTGAAGCTTTCTTT. Its protein product is CASSPQLDRGNTEAFF.

V gene TRBV5-1 combines with J gene TRBJ2-5; D unresolved. Germline loops: CDR1 SGHRS, CDR2 YFSETQ. Trimming took off 0 bases at V and 5 bases at J, with 8 bases between the two ends. This CDR3 is built from 13 residues. CDR3 region: CASSLVGWETQYF. As DNA, the CDR3 is TGCGCCAGCAGCTTGGTCGGTTGGGAGACCCAGTACTTC. Supplemented by reference TRBV5-1 and TRBJ2-5, the full variable domain reads KAGVTQTPRYLIKTRGQQVTLSCSPISGHRSVSWYQQTPGQGLQFLFEYFSETQRNKGNFPGRFSGRQFSNSRSEMNVSTLELGDSALYLCASSLVGWETQYFGPGTRLLVL.

The gene calls are TRBV5-4 and TRBJ2-6; 8 nucleotides agree with TRBD1. The CDR3 runs 19 residues. The germline V gene encodes CDR1 SGHNT and CDR2 YYREEE (reference sequence). With 0 bases clipped from V and 0 bases from J, the junction kept 8 bases outside the gene matches. CDR3 sequence reads: CASSLAFGTGSSGANVLTF. The CDR3 coding sequence is TGTGCCAGCAGCTTGGCCTTCGGGACAGGAAGCTCTGGGGCCAACGTCCTGACTTTC.

The V gene is TRBV28, the J gene TRBJ2-3; 10 bases fit TRBD2. CDR1 and CDR2 from the germline V gene are MDHEN and SYDVKM. The J segment lost 0 bases and the V segment lost 1 base, leaving 4 bases of the junction unmatched. The CDR3 contains 17 residues. The DNA of the CDR3 is TGTGCCAGCAGTTTATTAGCGGGAGGCCCAAGCACAGATACGCAGTATTTT. Its translation is CASSLLAGGPSTDTQYF.

The CDR3 reads CASSEEAGDRGRLGTEAFF. CDR3 sequence (DNA): TGTGCCAGCAGTGAAGAAGCAGGAGACAGGGGTAGGCTAGGCACTGAAGCTTTCTTT. This chain uses TRBV6-1 with TRBJ1-1; 8 bases are shared with TRBD1. Germline V gene lookup returns CDR1 MNHNS and CDR2 SASEGT. The V and J ends lost 1 base and 4 bases, in that order; junction bases with no gene match: 17. The CDR3 extends over 19 amino acids.

This clone was seen more than once but under ten times. V is TRBV19 and J is TRBJ2-6; 8 bases align to TRBD1. The CDR3 is 19 residues long. The ends lost 5 bases at V and 0 bases at J; junction bases unmatched: 12. Germline-derived CDR1 and CDR2 are LNHDA and SQIVND (reference sequence). CDR3 residues: CASSSRTGKVFSGANVLTF. CDR3 coding DNA: TGTGCCAGTAGTTCCCGGACAGGGAAAGTCTTCTCTGGGGCCAACGTCCTGACTTTC. Full variable domain (rest looked up from reference TRBV19 and TRBJ2-6): DGGITQSPKYLFRKEGQNVTLSCEQNLNHDAMYWYRQDPGQGLRLIYYSQIVNDFQKGDIAEGYSVSREKKESFPLTVTSAQKNPTAFYLCASSSRTGKVFSGANVLTFGAGSRLTVL.

The chain is built from TRBV5-1 and TRBJ1-2; a weak D match, TRBD1 (6 bases). This CDR3 region has 13 residues. Germline-derived CDR1 and CDR2 are SGHRS and YFSETQ. Between the trimmed V and J ends, which lost 4 bases and 4 bases, there was a span of 11 bases. The CDR3: CASSPGQSYGYTF. The CDR3 nucleotides are TGCGCCAGCAGCCCCGGACAGTCCTATGGCTACACCTTC.

This clone has just a few counts. This sequence joins TRBV18 and TRBJ2-7; the match to TRBD1 covers 7 bases. From germline, CDR1 is KGHSH and CDR2 LQKENI. This CDR3 spans 16 amino acids. V trimming: 0 bases; J trimming: 2 bases; junction bases outside the gene matches: 7. Written as DNA, the CDR3 is TGTGCCAGCTCACCACCGCGAACAGGGGTCCCCTACGAGCAGTACTTC. Protein sequence: CASSPPRTGVPYEQYF.

The rearrangement links TRBV9 to TRBJ2-1, with 11 bases lining up with TRBD2. Trimming removed 3 bases from V and 0 bases from J; junction bases left unmatched: 14. CDR3 length equals 20 residues. The V gene's germline CDR1 is SGDLS and CDR2 YYNGEE. The CDR3 spells CASSAPRGLAVLSSYNEQFF. The DNA of the CDR3 is TGTGCCAGCAGCGCGCCCCGGGGACTAGCGGTATTGAGCTCCTACAATGAGCAGTTCTTC.

This chain links TRBV11-3 with TRBJ2-5; D is uncertain. The ends were cut back, 5 bases at V and 5 bases at J, with 6 bases in the middle. Germline CDR1 is SGHNT and CDR2 is YENEEA. The CDR3 has 11 amino acids. CDR3 DNA sequence: TGTGCCAGCAGCCTTAGCGAGACCCAGTACTTC. Amino acid sequence: CASSLSETQYF.

This clone was observed a single time. The V call is TRBV7-2, the J call TRBJ2-5; 7 bases fit TRBD1. Trimming at V came to 5 bases and at J to 2 bases, leaving 2 bases not matched to a gene. CDR1 and CDR2 (germline): SGHTA, FQGNSA. The CDR3 spans 13 residues. In DNA, the CDR3 is TGTGCCAGCAGCCCGGACAGGCAAGAGACCCAGTACTTC. This sequence encodes CASSPDRQETQYF. The variable domain in full, completed from reference TRBV7-2 and TRBJ2-5, reads GAGVSQSPSNKVTEKGKDVELRCDPISGHTALYWYRQSLGQGLEFLIYFQGNSAPDKSGLPSDRFSAERTGGSVSTLTIQRTQQEDSAVYLCASSPDRQETQYFGPGTRLLVL.

This chain connects TRBV6-6 to TRBJ2-7; 12 bases align to TRBD2. V shed 4 bases, J shed 3 bases, and the junction held 1 base outside the gene matches. This CDR3 is 14 amino acids long. Germline V CDR1 and CDR2: MNHNY, SVGAGI (reference sequence). CDR3 sequence: CASSSLAGGYEQYF. In DNA, the CDR3 is TGTGCCAGCAGTTCACTAGCGGGAGGCTACGAGCAGTACTTC.

This clone has a handful of counts. This chain connects TRBV30 to TRBJ1-5; 7 nucleotides match TRBD1. Losses at the gene ends were 6 bases for V and 0 bases for J; bases not matched to a gene: 8. The CDR3 is made up of 15 amino acids. Germline assignment: CDR1 GTSNPN and CDR2 SVGIG (reference sequence). CDR3 nucleotide sequence: TGTGCCTGTAATCCGGGACAGTTTAGCAATCAGCCCCAGCATTTT. Residues: CACNPGQFSNQPQHF. Drawing the rest from reference TRBV30 and TRBJ1-5, the complete variable domain is SQTIHQWPATLVQPVGSPLSLECTVEGTSNPNLYWYRQAAGRGLQLLFYSVGIGQISSEVPQNLSASRPQDRQFILSSKKLLLSDSGFYLCACNPGQFSNQPQHFGDGTRLSIL.

The V and J genes are TRBV18 and TRBJ2-3; D unclear. CDR3 length: 15 residues. V lost 2 bases, J lost 1 base, and 10 bases lay in between. Germline CDR1 and CDR2: KGHSH and LQKENI. The CDR3 here is CASSPARLRTDTQYF. As DNA, the CDR3 is TGTGCCAGCTCACCAGCCAGGCTCCGCACAGATACGCAGTATTTT.

The chain's CDR3 is CASSFAGVPDTQYF. CDR3 in DNA: TGTGCCAGCAGCTTCGCAGGGGTCCCAGATACGCAGTATTTT. V is TRBV5-4 and J is TRBJ2-3; D might be TRBD1 (6 bases). Per the germline V gene, CDR1 is SGHNT and CDR2 is YYREEE (reference sequence). This CDR3 spans 14 amino acids. The V gene lost 2 bases and the J gene lost 4 bases, with 11 bases spanning the gap.

This chain connects TRBV30 to TRBJ2-4, with 16 bases identical to TRBD2. The trim removed 0 bases at V and 7 bases at J, leaving 12 bases unmatched. This CDR3 has 19 amino acids. Germline V gene sequence: CDR1 GTSNPN, CDR2 SVGIG (reference sequence). The CDR3 region is CAWSVHSGTSGRGWNIQYF. The CDR3 nucleotides are TGTGCCTGGAGTGTACACTCGGGGACTAGCGGGAGGGGGTGGAACATTCAGTACTTC.

The chain uses TRBV5-1 and TRBJ1-4, with TRBD1 identical over 7 bases. Germline lookup yields CDR1 SGHRS and CDR2 YFSETQ. The junction had 9 bases not matched to a gene; V was cut back by 4 bases and J by 0 bases. The CDR3 extends over 17 amino acids. The CDR3 coding sequence is TGCGCCAGCAGCCCACCGGGACAGCTTTCAACTAATGAAAAACTGTTTTTT. It is translated as CASSPPGQLSTNEKLFF.

This clone was detected only once. The rearrangement links TRBV4-1 to TRBJ2-1; the match to TRBD2 covers 11 bases. This CDR3 has 14 residues. The germline CDR1 and CDR2 sequences are MGHRA and YSYEKL. J was trimmed by 10 bases and V by 1 base; bases with no gene match: 3. The CDR3 here is CASSQGLAGQEQFF. CDR3 DNA: TGCGCCAGCAGCCAAGGACTAGCGGGACAAGAGCAGTTCTTC.

The chain has TRBV6-1 and TRBJ2-1, with 9 bases matching TRBD1. The CDR3 has 16 amino acids. Trimming took 2 bases from V and 4 from J; bases not matched to a gene: 6. Germline CDR1 reads MNHNS; CDR2 reads SASEGT. The CDR3 region is CASSEYWTGEYNEQFF. Written as DNA, the CDR3 is TGTGCCAGCAGTGAATACTGGACAGGGGAGTACAATGAGCAGTTCTTC.

The sample holds one count of this clone. One junction end disagrees with the germline gene, perhaps due to a read error. This chain joins TRBV7-9 and TRBJ1-2, with D hard to call. Germline CDR1 and CDR2: SEHNR and FQNEAQ (reference sequence). This CDR3 region has 13 residues. CDR3 sequence: CSSSFSAGYGYTF. The CDR3 DNA is TGTTCCAGCAGCTTCTCCGCAGGCTATGGCTACACCTTC.